The entry below describes one T cell receptor beta chain. Which antigen it targets is not known. Base qualities are not recorded, but no much larger clone differs from it by a single base. Receptor libraries were prepared by the immunoSEQ multiplex PCR assay. The clones in this table, taken by TCRdb from immuneACCESS, are in-frame only. Not every clone is retained; where verified, under half of the shortfall comes from an unresolved V gene, and the cause of the rest is unknown. The sample yields 100,000 to 150,000 clones; around 93% were counted once. The biggest ten clones account for 6% to 7% of the sample. This record comes from a study of T cell changes during pregnancy in multiple sclerosis (dated by TCRdb to the late 2010s). For the study in its entirety: The study looked at changes in the T cell repertoire across pregnancy in women with multiple sclerosis.

V loses 5 bases, J loses 2 bases, and the germline ends lie 10 bases apart. The germline V gene (reference sequence) gives CDR1 as SGHNT and CDR2 as YYREEE. From the cysteine through the phenylalanine, the CDR3 covers 13 amino acids. Only the CDR3 DNA stays, 39 bases, in frame from base 1. The TCR was taken from a female donor with multiple sclerosis, enrolled in a pregnancy study. The sequence is built from TRBV5-4 and TRBJ1-2, with the D gene too uncertain to name. This material consisted of peripheral blood, taken before pregnancy. The nucleotides are TGTGCCAGCAGGGCTGGGGAGAACTATGGCTACACCTTC. It encodes CASRAGENYGYTF. Reference TRBV5-4 and TRBJ1-2 proteins supply the regions before and after the CDR3; the full variable domain is: ETGVTQSPTHLIKTRGQQVTLRCSSQSGHNTVSWYQQALGQGPQFIFQYYREEENGRGNFPPRFSGLQFPNYSSELNVNALELDDSALYLCASRAGENYGYTFGSGTRLTVV.